These 11 T cell receptor beta chains share one sample of origin, sequenced in a study of T cell clonality in common variable immunodeficiency. Only in-frame clones appear in the TCRdb table, and some are missing; sequencing was by immunoSEQ multiplex PCR. The sample includes more than 30,000 clones, none of them occurring once. The specimen was peripheral blood mononuclear cells. These receptors originate from a person aged 18 to 70 in good health.

This clone was seen ten or more times. Sequencing ends 3 residues short of the CDR3 end; the germline J gene provides the rest. The chain links TRBV5-1 to TRBJ2-7; no reliable D call. The CDR3 runs 13 residues. V gave up 6 bases and J gave up 0 bases, with 10 bases separating them. CDR1 is SGHRS and CDR2 is YFSETQ in the germline V gene. The CDR3 reads CASIPRSSYEQYF. The sequenced CDR3 bases are TGCGCCAGCATCCCTCGCAGCTCCTACGAG.

This clone was observed many times. The read is 3 residues too short to cover the CDR3 end, so that end is filled in from the germline J gene. The rearrangement joins TRBV5-4 to TRBJ2-5; a possible D gene is TRBD1 (6 bases). CDR3 length: 15 amino acids. Trimming left V 0 bases short and J 3 bases short, with 12 bases between. Germline CDR1 reads SGHNT; CDR2 reads YYREEE (reference sequence). CDR3 loop: CASSLAQGYEETQYF. CDR3 DNA (partial): TGTGCCAGCAGCTTGGCACAGGGTTATGAAGAGACC.

This clone has at least ten counts. From the germline J gene comes the end of the CDR3, since the read stops 3 residues before it. The rearrangement joins TRBV7-9 to TRBJ2-7; TRBD1 matches 11 bases. Trimming took 2 bases from V and 6 from J; bases not matched to a gene: 6. Germline V gives CDR1 SEHNR, CDR2 FQNEAQ (reference sequence). CDR3 size: 15 residues. CDR3 DNA (partial): TGTGCCAGCAGCTTAATCGGGACAGGGGGTGTCGAG. It encodes CASSLIGTGGVE. The CDR3 in full is CASSLIGTGGVEQYF.

This clone showed up many times. With the read ending 3 residues before the CDR3 end, the germline J gene is used to fill in that end. The chain is built from TRBV5-6 and TRBJ1-5; 7 bases are a match to TRBD1. This CDR3 region has 15 residues. The V and J ends lost 2 bases and 6 bases, in that order; junction bases with no gene match: 8. Germline lookup yields CDR1 SGHDT and CDR2 YYEEEE. The CDR3 sequence is CASSFDREGTQPQHF. The CDR3 DNA, read in part, is TGTGCCAGCAGCTTCGACAGGGAGGGCACTCAGCCC.

This clone has at least ten counts. The CDR3 reads CANKIEGRSPLHF. The CDR3 DNA, read in part, is TGTGCCAACAAGATCGAGGGGAGGTCACCC. The V call is TRBV2, the J call TRBJ1-6; tentatively, D is TRBD1 (5 bases). The read comes to an end 3 residues before the CDR3 does, leaving the germline J gene to fill in the end. The CDR3 contains 13 residues. Looked up from germline, CDR1 is SNHLY and CDR2 is FYNNEI. Trimming pared 10 bases from V and 10 bases from J, leaving 17 bases between.

This clone has a count of ten or more. The CDR3 end is not reached by the read, which stops 3 residues before it; the germline J gene fills it in. The genes are TRBV7-9 and TRBJ2-7, with D perhaps assigned TRBD1 or TRBD2 (5 bases each). Trimming stripped 6 bases from V and 1 base from J, with 13 bases between. This CDR3 has 14 amino acids. The germline gives CDR1 SEHNR, CDR2 FQNEAQ (reference sequence). The CDR3 DNA, read in part, is TGTGCCAGCAGTTTTTTAGAGGGGTCCTACGAG. This gives the protein CASSFLEGSYE. The CDR3 reads in full as CASSFLEGSYEQYF.

This clone has just a few counts. The read ends 3 residues shy of where the CDR3 ends; the end is completed using the germline J gene. This rearrangement joins TRBV18 to TRBJ1-1, with D possibly TRBD1 on 6 matching bases. From germline, CDR1 is KGHSH and CDR2 LQKENI. V lost 0 bases to trimming and J lost 5 bases, with 31 bases between them. The CDR3 length is 21 residues. CDR3 DNA (partial): TGTGCCAGCTCACCACCCAACCGAGGGGGTAGAGTGGGCCCTAAGGGGACTGAA. Translating it yields CASSPPNRGGRVGPKGTE. The entire CDR3 sequence reads CASSPPNRGGRVGPKGTEAFF.

This clone has ten or more counts. The read comes to an end 3 residues before the CDR3 does, leaving the germline J gene to fill in the end. In the same sample, other DNA sequences code for this CDR3. The chain carries TRBV18 and TRBJ1-4; D perhaps matches TRBD1 (6 bases). CDR1 and CDR2 (germline): KGHSH, LQKENI. This CDR3 is 16 amino acids long. V lost 5 bases to trimming and J lost 1 base, with 14 bases between them. This CDR3 reads CASSDGQTLTNEKLFF. The sequenced part of the CDR3 DNA is TGTGCCAGCTCAGACGGACAGACTCTAACTAATGAAAAA.

This clone was picked up many times. The CDR3 extends 3 residues past the end of the read, so its final part is completed from the germline J gene. V gene TRBV6-1 combines with J gene TRBJ1-4; 9 bases match TRBD1. This CDR3 spans 15 amino acids. Trimming cost V 4 bases and J 8 bases; bases outside gene matches: 8. Looked up from germline, CDR1 is MNHNS and CDR2 is SASEGT. Incomplete CDR3 DNA: TGTGCCAGCAGTGTAAGGGACAGGGTAGACGAAAAA. Protein sequence: CASSVRDRVDEK. The CDR3 as a whole reads CASSVRDRVDEKLFF.

This clone was counted ten times or more. Read coverage stops 3 residues before the CDR3 terminus; the germline J gene supplies the remainder. The chain combines TRBV20-1 with TRBJ2-2, with TRBD2 identical over 8 bases. The germline V gene has CDR1 DFQATT and CDR2 SNEGSKA (reference sequence). V was pared by 3 bases and J by 6 bases, with 9 bases of the junction left unmatched. The CDR3 length is 15 residues. The chain's CDR3 is CSARGLGFRSGELFF. CDR3 bases read: TGCAGTGCTAGGGGACTAGGATTCCGCTCCGGGGAG.

This clone was recorded at least ten times. The sequenced fragment ends 3 residues before the CDR3 boundary, so the rest is inferred from the germline J gene. The J gene is TRBJ1-2, the V gene TRBV29-1; 8 nucleotides align to TRBD1. Germline lookup yields CDR1 SQVTM and CDR2 ANQGSEA. This CDR3 region has 12 residues. V lost 6 bases to trimming and J lost 2 bases; unmatched junction nucleotides: 2. CDR3 DNA (partial): TGCAGCGTAGGGGACAGGAACTATGGC. Amino acid sequence: CSVGDRNYG. The CDR3 in its entirety is CSVGDRNYGYTF.